This TCR beta chain emerged from a study of blood T cell repertoires in COVID-19. For the study at large: Italy, Spain and the United States were the sources of the convalescent and acute COVID-19 samples. The cDNA or gDNA used as material had been derived from T cells, B-cell-depleted T cells, or PBMCs.

Authors' data handling: Reference gene primer amplification in the assay estimated nucleated cell counts. Data came from immunoSEQ multiplex PCR; TCRdb stores just in-frame clones and leaves some out. For V, J and clone size, that table is used; D and trimming come from the DNA. The data hold about 240,000 clones, with about 81% observed a single time. The V gene's germline CDR1 is SGHVS and CDR2 FQNEAQ. V was shortened by 5 bases and J by 0 bases, with 23 bases between the two germline ends. The CDR3 is 18 amino acids. Sequencing was carried out using peripheral blood. The receptor's source is a woman aged 55-70 years with active or convalescent COVID-19. V is TRBV7-8 and J is TRBJ2-7; maybe TRBD1 (5 bases). CDR3 sequence: CASSPTQQTASSSYEQYF. Written as DNA, the CDR3 is TGTGCCAGCAGCCCCACCCAACAGACAGCAAGCAGCTCCTACGAGCAGTACTTC.